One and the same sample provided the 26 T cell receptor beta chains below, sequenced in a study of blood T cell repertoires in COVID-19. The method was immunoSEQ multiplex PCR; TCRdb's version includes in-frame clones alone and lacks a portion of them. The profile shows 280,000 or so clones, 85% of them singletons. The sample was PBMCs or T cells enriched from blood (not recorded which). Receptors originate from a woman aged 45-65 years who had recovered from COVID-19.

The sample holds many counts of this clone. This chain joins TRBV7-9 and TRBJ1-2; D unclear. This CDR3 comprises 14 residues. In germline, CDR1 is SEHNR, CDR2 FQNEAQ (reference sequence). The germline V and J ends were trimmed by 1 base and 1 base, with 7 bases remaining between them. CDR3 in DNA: TGTGCCAGCAGCTTAGTAGGAGTTAACTATGGCTACACCTTC. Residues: CASSLVGVNYGYTF.

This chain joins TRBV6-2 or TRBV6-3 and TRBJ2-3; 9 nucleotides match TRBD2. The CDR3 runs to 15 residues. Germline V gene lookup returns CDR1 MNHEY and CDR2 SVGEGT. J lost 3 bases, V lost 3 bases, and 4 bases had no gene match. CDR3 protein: CASSYYLAGTDTQYF. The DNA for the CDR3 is TGTGCCAGCAGTTATTACCTAGCGGGGACAGATACGCAGTATTTT.

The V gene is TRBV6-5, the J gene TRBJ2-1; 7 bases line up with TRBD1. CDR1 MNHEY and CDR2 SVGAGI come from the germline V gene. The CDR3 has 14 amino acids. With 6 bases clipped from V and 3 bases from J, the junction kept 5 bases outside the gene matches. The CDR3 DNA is TGTGCCAGCAGAAGGGACAGAGACTACAATGAGCAGTTCTTC. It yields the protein CASRRDRDYNEQFF.

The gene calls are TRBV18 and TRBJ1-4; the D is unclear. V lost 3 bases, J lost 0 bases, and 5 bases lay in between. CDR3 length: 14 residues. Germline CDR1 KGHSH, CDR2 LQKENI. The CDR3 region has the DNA TGTGCCAGCTCACCCCAGGCAACTAATGAAAAACTGTTTTTT. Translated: CASSPQATNEKLFF.

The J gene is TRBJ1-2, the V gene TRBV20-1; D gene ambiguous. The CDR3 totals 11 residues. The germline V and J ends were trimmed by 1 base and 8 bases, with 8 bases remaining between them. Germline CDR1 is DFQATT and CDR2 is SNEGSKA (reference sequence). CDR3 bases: TGCAGTGCTAGAGGCGGTTACGGCTACACCTTC. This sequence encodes CSARGGYGYTF.

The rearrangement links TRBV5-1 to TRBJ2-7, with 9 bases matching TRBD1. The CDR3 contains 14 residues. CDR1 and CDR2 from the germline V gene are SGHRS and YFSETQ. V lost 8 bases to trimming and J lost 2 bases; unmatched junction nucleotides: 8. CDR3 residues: CASNFGTGTYEQYF. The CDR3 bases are TGCGCCAGTAATTTCGGGACAGGGACCTACGAGCAGTACTTC.

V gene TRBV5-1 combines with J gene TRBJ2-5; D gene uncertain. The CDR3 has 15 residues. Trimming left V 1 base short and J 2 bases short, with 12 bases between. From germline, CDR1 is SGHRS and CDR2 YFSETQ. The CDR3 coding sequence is TGCGCCAGCAGCTTGCCCGAGCTGAGACAAGAGACCCAGTACTTC. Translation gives CASSLPELRQETQYF. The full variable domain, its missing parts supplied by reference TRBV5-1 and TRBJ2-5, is KAGVTQTPRYLIKTRGQQVTLSCSPISGHRSVSWYQQTPGQGLQFLFEYFSETQRNKGNFPGRFSGRQFSNSRSEMNVSTLELGDSALYLCASSLPELRQETQYFGPGTRLLVL.

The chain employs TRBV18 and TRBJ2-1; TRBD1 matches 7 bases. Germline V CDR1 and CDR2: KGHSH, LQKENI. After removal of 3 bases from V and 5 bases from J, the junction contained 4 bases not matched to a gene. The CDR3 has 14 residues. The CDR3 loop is CASSPGQRDNEQFF. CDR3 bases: TGTGCCAGCTCACCGGGACAGAGAGACAATGAGCAGTTCTTC. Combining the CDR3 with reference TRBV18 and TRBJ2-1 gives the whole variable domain NAGVMQNPRHLVRRRGQEARLRCSPMKGHSHVYWYRQLPEEGLKFMVYLQKENIIDESGMPKERFSAEFPKEGPSILRIQQVVRGDSAAYFCASSPGQRDNEQFFGPGTRLTVL.

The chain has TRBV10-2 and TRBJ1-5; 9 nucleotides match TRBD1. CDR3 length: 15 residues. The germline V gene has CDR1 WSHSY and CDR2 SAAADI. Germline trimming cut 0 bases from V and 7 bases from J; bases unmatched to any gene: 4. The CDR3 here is CASSESRTGEQPQHF. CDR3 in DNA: TGCGCCAGCAGTGAGTCTCGGACAGGGGAGCAGCCCCAGCATTTT.

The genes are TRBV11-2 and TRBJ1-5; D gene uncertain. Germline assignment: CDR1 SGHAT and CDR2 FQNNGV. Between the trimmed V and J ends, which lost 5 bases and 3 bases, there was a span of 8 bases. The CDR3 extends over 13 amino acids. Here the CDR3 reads CASSPTVNQPQHF. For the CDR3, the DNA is TGTGCCAGCAGCCCTACGGTCAATCAGCCCCAGCATTTT.

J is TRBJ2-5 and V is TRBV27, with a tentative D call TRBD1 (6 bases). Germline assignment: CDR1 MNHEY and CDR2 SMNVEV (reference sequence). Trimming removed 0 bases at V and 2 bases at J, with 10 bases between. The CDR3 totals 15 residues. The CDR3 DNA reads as TGTGCCAGCAGTTTATCGGGGGCAGGGCAAGAGACCCAGTACTTC. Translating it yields CASSLSGAGQETQYF.

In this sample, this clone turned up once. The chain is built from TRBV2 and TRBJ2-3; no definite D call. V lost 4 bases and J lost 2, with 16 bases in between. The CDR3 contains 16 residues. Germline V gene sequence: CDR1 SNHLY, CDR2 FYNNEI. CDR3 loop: CASSVRSGRNTDTQYF. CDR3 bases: TGTGCCAGCAGTGTAAGGTCGGGTCGGAACACAGATACGCAGTATTTT.

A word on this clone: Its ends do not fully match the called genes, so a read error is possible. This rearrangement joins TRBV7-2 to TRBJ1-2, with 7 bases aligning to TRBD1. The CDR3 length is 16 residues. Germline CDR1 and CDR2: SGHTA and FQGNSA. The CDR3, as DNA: TGTGCCAGCACCTTATACGGGACAGCTCCCCTCTATGGCTACACCTTC. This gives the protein CASTLYGTAPLYGYTF.

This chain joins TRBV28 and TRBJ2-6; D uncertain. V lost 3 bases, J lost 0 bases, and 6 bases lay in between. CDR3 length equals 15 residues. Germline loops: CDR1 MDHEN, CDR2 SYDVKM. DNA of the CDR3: TGTGCCAGCAGTTTTTCTGTCTCTGGGGCCAACGTCCTGACTTTC. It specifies CASSFSVSGANVLTF.

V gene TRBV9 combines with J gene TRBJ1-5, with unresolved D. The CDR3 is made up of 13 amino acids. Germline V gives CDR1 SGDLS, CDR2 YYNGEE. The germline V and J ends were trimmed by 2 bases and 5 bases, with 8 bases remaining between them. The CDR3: CASSVSSYQPQHF. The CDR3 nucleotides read TGTGCCAGCAGCGTCTCCTCTTATCAGCCCCAGCATTTT.

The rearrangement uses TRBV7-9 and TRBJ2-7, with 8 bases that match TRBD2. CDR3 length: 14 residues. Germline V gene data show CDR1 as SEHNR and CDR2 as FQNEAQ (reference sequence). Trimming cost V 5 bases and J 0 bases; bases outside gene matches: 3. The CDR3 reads CASSQSGSSYEQYF. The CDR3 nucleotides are TGTGCCAGCAGCCAGAGCGGGAGCTCCTACGAGCAGTACTTC.

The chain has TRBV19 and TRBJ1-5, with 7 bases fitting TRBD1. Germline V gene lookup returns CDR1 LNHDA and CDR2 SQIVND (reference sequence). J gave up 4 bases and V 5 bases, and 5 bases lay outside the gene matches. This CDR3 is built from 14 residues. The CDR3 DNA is TGTGCCAGTAGTTGGGACAGTTTAAATCAGCCCCAGCATTTT. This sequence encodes CASSWDSLNQPQHF.

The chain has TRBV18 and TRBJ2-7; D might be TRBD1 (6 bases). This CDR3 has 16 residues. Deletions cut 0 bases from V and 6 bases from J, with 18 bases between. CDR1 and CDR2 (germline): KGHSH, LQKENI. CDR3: CASSPPVAVQGGEQYF. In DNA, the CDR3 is TGTGCCAGCTCACCACCGGTCGCTGTACAAGGGGGCGAGCAGTACTTC. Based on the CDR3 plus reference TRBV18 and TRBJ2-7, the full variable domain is NAGVMQNPRHLVRRRGQEARLRCSPMKGHSHVYWYRQLPEEGLKFMVYLQKENIIDESGMPKERFSAEFPKEGPSILRIQQVVRGDSAAYFCASSPPVAVQGGEQYFGPGTRLTVT.

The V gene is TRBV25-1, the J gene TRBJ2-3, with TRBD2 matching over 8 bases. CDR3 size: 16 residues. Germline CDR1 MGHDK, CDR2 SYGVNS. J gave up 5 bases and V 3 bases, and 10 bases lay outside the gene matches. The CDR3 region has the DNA TGTGCCAGCAGTGACACTGGCTACCGGGGGGGAGATACGCAGTATTTT. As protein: CASSDTGYRGGDTQYF.

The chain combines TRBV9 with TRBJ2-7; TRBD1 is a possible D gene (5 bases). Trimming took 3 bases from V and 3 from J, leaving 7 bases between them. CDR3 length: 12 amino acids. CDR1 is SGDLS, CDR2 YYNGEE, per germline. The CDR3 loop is CASSGRVYEQYF. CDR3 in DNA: TGTGCCAGCAGCGGCAGGGTCTACGAGCAGTACTTC.

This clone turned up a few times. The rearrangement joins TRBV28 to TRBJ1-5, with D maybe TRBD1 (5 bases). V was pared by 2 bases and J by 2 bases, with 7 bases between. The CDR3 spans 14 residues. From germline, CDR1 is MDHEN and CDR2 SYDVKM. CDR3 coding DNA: TGTGCCAGCAGTTTAGAAGGGGGCAATCAGCCCCAGCATTTT. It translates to CASSLEGGNQPQHF.

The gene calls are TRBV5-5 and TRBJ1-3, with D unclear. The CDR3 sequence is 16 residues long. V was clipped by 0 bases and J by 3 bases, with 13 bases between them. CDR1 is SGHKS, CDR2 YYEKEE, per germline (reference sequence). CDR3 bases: TGTGCCAGCAGCTTGGGGGCCCAACCAAGTGGAAACACCATATATTTT. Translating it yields CASSLGAQPSGNTIYF.

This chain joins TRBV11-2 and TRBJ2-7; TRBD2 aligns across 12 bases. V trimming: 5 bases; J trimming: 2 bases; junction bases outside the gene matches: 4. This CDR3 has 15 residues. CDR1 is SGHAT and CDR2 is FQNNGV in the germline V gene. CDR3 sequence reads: CASSEGLAGTYEQYF. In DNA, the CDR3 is TGTGCCAGCAGCGAGGGACTAGCGGGTACCTACGAGCAGTACTTC.

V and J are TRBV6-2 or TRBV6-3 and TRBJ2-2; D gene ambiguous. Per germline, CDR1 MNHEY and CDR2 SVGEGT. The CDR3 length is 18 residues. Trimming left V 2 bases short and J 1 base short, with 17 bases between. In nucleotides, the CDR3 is TGTGCCAGCAGTTACGGAACCCTCAGACTTAGGAACACCGGGGAGCTGTTTTTT. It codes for CASSYGTLRLRNTGELFF.

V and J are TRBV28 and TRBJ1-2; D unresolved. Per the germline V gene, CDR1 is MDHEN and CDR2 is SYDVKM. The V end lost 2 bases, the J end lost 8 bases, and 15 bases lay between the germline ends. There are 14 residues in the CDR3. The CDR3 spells CASSLQTPPGGYTF. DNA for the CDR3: TGTGCCAGCAGTTTACAAACGCCTCCGGGGGGCTACACCTTC.

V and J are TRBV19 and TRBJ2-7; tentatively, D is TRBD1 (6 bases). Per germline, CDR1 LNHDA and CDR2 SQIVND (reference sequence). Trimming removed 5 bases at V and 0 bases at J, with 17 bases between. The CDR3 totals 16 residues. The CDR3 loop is CASSPNLDSFSYEQYF. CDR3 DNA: TGTGCCAGTAGTCCTAACCTGGACAGTTTCTCCTACGAGCAGTACTTC.